The 7 T cell receptor beta chains in this list originate from one sample, sequenced in a study of cytomegalovirus exposure and HLA in healthy donors (dated by TCRdb to about 2017). The library was prepared using the immunoSEQ multiplex PCR assay. The multiplex PCR relied on a mix of 60 forward primers for TCR Vbeta segments and 13 reverse primers for TCR Jbeta segments. TCRdb holds this immuneACCESS table with in-frame rearrangements only. Some clones are missing; in checked studies, unresolved V genes explain under half, and the rest has no known cause. The sample has around 100,000 clones on record, less than 10% of them singletons. The top ten hold 2% to 2.5% of the sample. Input material: PBMCs. All receptors derive from a man aged 50 or older in good health and CMV-seronegative.

This clone was seen a few times. V is TRBV11-2 and J is TRBJ1-1; 8 nucleotides match TRBD1. Looked up from germline, CDR1 is SGHAT and CDR2 is FQNNGV. This CDR3 is 17 amino acids long. V dropped 3 bases and J dropped 5; count of bases not matched to a gene: 14. The CDR3 is CASSLDKPGTGGTEAFF. CDR3 sequence (DNA): TGTGCCAGCAGCTTGGATAAACCCGGGACAGGAGGGACTGAAGCTTTCTTT.

This clone was observed a few times. V usage is TRBV6-1 and J usage is TRBJ2-7; D is ambiguous. V was pared by 1 base and J by 1 base, with 11 bases between. CDR3 size: 15 residues. Germline V gene lookup returns CDR1 MNHNS and CDR2 SASEGT. CDR3 DNA: TGTGCCAGCAGTGAAGAGAGGCAACTATCCTACGAGCAGTACTTC. This sequence encodes CASSEERQLSYEQYF.

This chain joins TRBV6-4 and TRBJ1-2; 8 bases agree with TRBD1. Losses at the gene ends were 6 bases for V and 2 bases for J; bases not matched to a gene: 8. This CDR3 is built from 15 residues. Germline CDR1 and CDR2: MRHNA and SNTAGT. CDR3 residues: CASSEGSGGNYGYTF. The CDR3 DNA follows: TGTGCCAGCAGCGAGGGCTCAGGGGGCAACTATGGCTACACCTTC.

The chain couples TRBV10-3 to TRBJ2-2; 9 nucleotides line up with TRBD1. The CDR3 runs to 15 residues. CDR1 ENHRY and CDR2 SYGVKD come from the germline V gene. Trimming removed 5 bases from V and 1 base from J; junction bases left unmatched: 2. The CDR3 reads CAISRQGGNTGELFF. CDR3 coding DNA: TGTGCCATCAGTCGACAGGGGGGGAACACCGGGGAGCTGTTTTTT.

This clone was observed a handful of times. This CDR3 reads CASSLGGVNTEAFF. The CDR3 DNA reads TGTGCCAGCAGCTTGGGCGGGGTGAACACTGAAGCTTTCTTT. This chain joins TRBV5-8 and TRBJ1-1, with D unresolved. Germline V gene sequence: CDR1 SGHTS, CDR2 YDEGEE. There are 14 residues in the CDR3. V gave up 0 bases and J gave up 0 bases, with 6 bases separating them. The whole variable domain, filled in from reference TRBV5-8 and TRBJ1-1, reads EAGVTQSPTHLIKTRGQQATLRCSPISGHTSVYWYQQALGLGLQFLLWYDEGEERNRGNFPPRFSGRQFPNYSSELNVNALELEDSALYLCASSLGGVNTEAFFGQGTRLTVV.

This chain links TRBV6-1 with TRBJ1-5; D unclear. Trimming took 1 base from V and 2 from J, leaving 9 bases between them. This CDR3 is 15 amino acids long. Germline lookup yields CDR1 MNHNS and CDR2 SASEGT. The CDR3 is CASSEEVTGNQPQHF. DNA of the CDR3: TGTGCCAGCAGTGAAGAGGTCACAGGCAATCAGCCCCAGCATTTT.

Turning to this clone: The germline gene is not matched at one end of the junction; a read error may be the cause. The V call is TRBV7-9, the J call TRBJ2-3; D gene unclear. The CDR3 loop spans 17 amino acids. Per germline, CDR1 SEHNR and CDR2 FQNEAQ (reference sequence). The DNA for the CDR3 is TGTGCCAGCAGTTTAGGGCATACAATTTCTAGCACAGATACGCAGTATTTT. This codes for CASSLGHTISSTDTQYF.